These T cell receptor beta chains were read from a single sample in a study of cytomegalovirus exposure and HLA in healthy donors. Measured with immunoSEQ multiplex PCR; TCRdb has only the in-frame clones, and not every one. This sample has under 200,000 clones; around 78% occur once, and the top ten carry 3.1%. Sequencing input: PBMCs. The receptors here all came from a woman aged 50 to 65 in good health and CMV-seropositive. CDR3s include the opening cysteine and the closing phenylalanine or tryptophan. D genes are given only for firm matches. The size field is filled for only some rows; it gives once, few, many or a size class.

>TRBJ1-1|-|-|TRBV2
CASSAETGNTEAFF
TGTGCCAGCAGTGCTGAGACAGGGAACACTGAAGCTTTCTTT
>TRBJ1-2|-|-|TRBV5-4
CASSFRDGDGYTF
TGTGCCAGCAGCTTCCGGGATGGGGATGGCTACACCTTC
>TRBJ2-6|-|TRBD2|TRBV5-4
CASSLGLAGETSSGANVLTF
TGTGCCAGCAGCTTGGGACTAGCGGGAGAGACGAGCTCTGGGGCCAACGTCCTGACTTTC
>TRBJ2-1|-|TRBD1|TRBV4-3
CASSQVWPDRGNEQFF
TGCGCCAGCAGCCAAGTATGGCCGGACAGGGGGAATGAGCAGTTCTTC
>TRBJ1-2|-|-|TRBV4-3
CASSQDRTPSGYTF
TGCGCCAGCAGCCAAGATAGAACCCCATCTGGCTACACCTTC
>TRBJ2-2|-|TRBD2|TRBV7-3
CASSFSSGIANGELFF
TGTGCCAGCAGCTTCAGTAGCGGGATAGCGAACGGGGAGCTGTTTTTT
>TRBJ2-7|-|TRBD1|TRBV4-1
CASSFQTPGQINSYEQYF
TGCGCCAGCAGCTTCCAAACCCCGGGACAGATCAATTCCTACGAGCAGTACTTC
>TRBJ1-1|once|TRBD1|TRBV6-5
CASSSLTGGWSTEAFF
TGTGCCAGCAGTTCTCTGACAGGGGGGTGGTCCACTGAAGCTTTCTTT
>TRBJ1-2|-|TRBD1|TRBV13
CASSFDRGLNGYTF
TGTGCCAGCAGCTTTGACAGGGGGCTAAATGGCTACACCTTC
>TRBJ2-1|-|TRBD2|TRBV10-3
CAIRREGYNEQFF
TGTGCCATCAGGCGGGAGGGATACAATGAGCAGTTCTTC
>TRBJ2-3|few|TRBD2|TRBV2
CASSSLAGGIDTQYF
TGTGCCAGTTCTTCACTAGCGGGAGGCATAGATACGCAGTATTTT
>TRBJ1-1|-|TRBD1|TRBV2
CAIQDRGRTEAFF
TGTGCCATCCAGGACAGGGGAAGAACTGAAGCTTTCTTT
>TRBJ2-7|-|-|TRBV7-2
CASSYTPGSSYEQYF
TGTGCCAGCAGCTATACACCGGGTAGCTCCTACGAGCAGTACTTC
>TRBJ1-4|-|-|TRBV5-8
CASSLGIQKSNEKLFF
TGTGCCAGCAGCTTGGGTATTCAGAAATCTAATGAAAAACTGTTTTTT
>TRBJ1-1|-|-|TRBV6-5
CASSYSPGVETEAFF
TGTGCCAGCAGTTACTCGCCAGGGGTGGAAACTGAAGCTTTCTTT
>TRBJ1-6|-|-|TRBV6-1
CASRDRAGNSPLHF
TGTGCCAGCAGAGACCGGGCGGGGAATTCACCCCTCCACTTT
>TRBJ1-5|-|-|TRBV19
CASSPSGVSNQPQHF
TGTGCCAGTAGTCCCAGCGGGGTGAGCAATCAGCCCCAGCATTTT
>TRBJ2-7|-|-|TRBV7-2
CASSFDSSYEQYF
TGTGCCAGCAGCTTCGACAGCTCCTACGAGCAGTACTTC
>TRBJ2-1|-|TRBD2|TRBV10-3
CAIRASGGYNEQFF
TGTGCCATCAGAGCTAGCGGGGGGTACAATGAGCAGTTCTTC
>TRBJ1-2|once|-|TRBV7-9
CSSSFDSEATF
TGTTCCAGCAGCTTTGATAGCGAGGCGACCTTC
>TRBJ1-6|-|-|TRBV2
CASKRSVGSPLHF
TGTGCCAGCAAAAGGAGCGTGGGTTCACCCCTCCACTTT
>TRBJ2-1|once|-|TRBV7-2
CASSLNGGMWGNEQFF
TGTGCCAGCAGCTTAAACGGCGGGATGTGGGGCAATGAGCAGTTCTTC
>TRBJ2-5|-|-|TRBV18
CASSPLKGYQETQYF
TGTGCCAGCTCACCACTTAAGGGGTACCAAGAGACCCAGTACTTC
>TRBJ2-5|-|-|TRBV5-6
CASSLAQPGSETQYF
TGTGCCAGCAGCTTGGCACAGCCTGGATCCGAGACCCAGTACTTC
>TRBJ2-5|-|TRBD1|TRBV14
CASSPQGAEETQYF
TGTGCCAGCAGCCCACAGGGGGCGGAAGAGACCCAGTACTTC
>TRBJ2-3|-|-|TRBV14
CASSHPIVAGADTQYF
TGTGCCAGCAGCCATCCGATCGTAGCCGGGGCAGATACGCAGTATTTT
>TRBJ1-5|-|TRBD1|TRBV6-6
CASRSTGGDQPQHF
TGTGCCAGCAGGTCGACAGGGGGGGATCAGCCCCAGCATTTT
>TRBJ2-7|-|-|TRBV6-5
CASRYNRNFSEQYF
TGTGCCAGCAGATATAACAGGAATTTCAGCGAGCAGTACTTC
>TRBJ1-1|-|-|TRBV16
CASSQSVQNTEAFF
TGTGCCAGCAGCCAATCGGTACAGAACACTGAAGCTTTCTTT
>TRBJ2-5|-|-|TRBV5-4
CASSFTANQETQYF
TGTGCCAGCAGCTTTACAGCTAACCAAGAGACCCAGTACTTC
>TRBJ2-1|-|TRBD1|TRBV6-1
CASSEGARGRVNEQFF
TGTGCCAGCAGTGAGGGAGCGAGGGGGCGGGTCAATGAGCAGTTCTTC
>TRBJ2-7|-|TRBD1|TRBV6-5
CASTRSRGTSYEQYF
TGTGCCAGCACCCGAAGCAGGGGGACCTCCTACGAGCAGTACTTC
>TRBJ2-1|-|-|TRBV20-1
CSPIPNNEQFF
TGCAGTCCCATCCCCAACAATGAGCAGTTCTTC
>TRBJ1-5|-|-|TRBV7-2
CASSLAGAGSNQPQHF
TGTGCCAGCAGCTTGGCGGGGGCTGGAAGCAATCAGCCCCAGCATTTT
>TRBJ2-5|-|-|TRBV7-7
CASSPVETQYF
TGTGCTAGCAGCCCCGTTGAGACCCAGTACTTC
>TRBJ1-2|few|-|TRBV6-1
CASSEGGENYGYTF
TGTGCCAGCAGTGAAGGGGGGGAGAACTATGGCTACACCTTC
>TRBJ2-3|-|TRBD2|TRBV2
CASSEPSGSDTQYF
TGTGCCAGCAGTGAACCTAGCGGGAGCGATACGCAGTATTTT
>TRBJ2-2|-|TRBD1|TRBV5-1
CASSLPPGTANTGELFF
TGCGCCAGCAGCCTCCCCCCAGGGACAGCGAACACCGGGGAGCTGTTTTTT
>TRBJ2-3|-|-|TRBV30
CAWRGQISTDTQYF
TGTGCCTGGAGAGGACAGATTAGCACAGATACGCAGTATTTT
>TRBJ2-5|-|-|TRBV2
CASSPRRAGGETQYF
TGTGCCAGCAGCCCCCGGAGGGCGGGTGGAGAGACCCAGTACTTC
>TRBJ1-2|-|-|TRBV10-1
CASSATGNYGYTF
TGCGCCAGCAGTGCAACAGGGAACTATGGCTACACCTTC